This T cell receptor (beta chain) emerged from a study of cytotoxic CD8 clonotypes in ibrutinib-treated CLL. Across the study: Partial responses totalled about 25 and complete responses 2; after median about 67 months, approximately 15 remained remitted and around twelve progressed. Sequenced samples delivered averages of 250,000 to 300,000 productive templates and 80,000 to 100,000 productive rearrangements.

The CDR3 runs to 14 residues. Germline CDR1 and CDR2: MNHEY and SMNVEV (reference sequence). Trimming pared 6 bases from V and 1 base from J, leaving 13 bases between. TCRdb's table, derived via immunoSEQ multiplex PCR, lists solely in-frame clones and lacks some. This sample has fewer than 300,000 clones; around 76% occur once, and the top ten carry around 6%. The chain carries TRBV27 and TRBJ2-7; unclear D gene. The receptor was derived from a human donor with chronic lymphocytic leukemia. The sequencing used PBMCs, collected at disease progression, from a patient treated with ibrutinib. The CDR3, as DNA: TGTGCCAGCAGATTCGCGGTCCTTTCCTACGAGCAGTACTTC. It translates to CASRFAVLSYEQYF.